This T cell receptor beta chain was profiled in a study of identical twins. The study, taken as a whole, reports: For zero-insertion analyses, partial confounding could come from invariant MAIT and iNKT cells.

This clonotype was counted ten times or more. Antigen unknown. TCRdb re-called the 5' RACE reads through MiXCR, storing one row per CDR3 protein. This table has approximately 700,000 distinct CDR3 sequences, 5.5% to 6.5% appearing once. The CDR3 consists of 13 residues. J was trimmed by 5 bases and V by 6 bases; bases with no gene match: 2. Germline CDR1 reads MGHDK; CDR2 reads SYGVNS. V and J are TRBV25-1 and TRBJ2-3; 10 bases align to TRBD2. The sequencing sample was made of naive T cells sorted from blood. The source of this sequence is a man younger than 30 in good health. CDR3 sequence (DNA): TGTGCCAGCAGCGCTAGCGGGAGAGATACGCAGTATTTT. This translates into CASSASGRDTQYF.